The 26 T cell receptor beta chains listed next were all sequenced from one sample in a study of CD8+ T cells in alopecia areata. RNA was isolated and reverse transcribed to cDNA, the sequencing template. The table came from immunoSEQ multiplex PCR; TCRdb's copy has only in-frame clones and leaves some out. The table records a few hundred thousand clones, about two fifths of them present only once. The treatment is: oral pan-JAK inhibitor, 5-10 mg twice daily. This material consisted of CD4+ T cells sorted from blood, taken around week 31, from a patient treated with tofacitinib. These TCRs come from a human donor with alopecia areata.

This CDR3 is CAWGRWEHPEQFF. In DNA form, the CDR3 reads TGTGCCTGGGGCCGGTGGGAGCATCCCGAGCAGTTCTTC. This chain connects TRBV30 to TRBJ2-1, with D possibly being TRBD2 (5 bases). The CDR3 covers 13 residues. Between the trimmed V and J ends, which lost 5 bases and 10 bases, there was a span of 18 bases. Germline lookup yields CDR1 GTSNPN and CDR2 SVGIG (reference sequence).

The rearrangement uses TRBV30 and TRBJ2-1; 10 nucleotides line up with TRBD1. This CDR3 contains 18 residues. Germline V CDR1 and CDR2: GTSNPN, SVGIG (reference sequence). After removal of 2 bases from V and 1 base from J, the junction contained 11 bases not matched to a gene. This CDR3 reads CAWSPGQGNFWSYNEQFF. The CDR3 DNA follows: TGTGCCTGGAGTCCGGGACAGGGGAATTTTTGGTCCTACAATGAGCAGTTCTTC.

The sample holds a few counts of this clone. CDR3 amino acids: CASSVYTGELFF. The CDR3 nucleotides read TGTGCCAGCAGCGTCTACACCGGGGAGCTGTTTTTT. V gene TRBV9 combines with J gene TRBJ2-2; D unresolved. The CDR3 is 12 amino acids. Trimming cost V 2 bases and J 3 bases, with 2 bases left between them. In germline, CDR1 is SGDLS, CDR2 YYNGEE.

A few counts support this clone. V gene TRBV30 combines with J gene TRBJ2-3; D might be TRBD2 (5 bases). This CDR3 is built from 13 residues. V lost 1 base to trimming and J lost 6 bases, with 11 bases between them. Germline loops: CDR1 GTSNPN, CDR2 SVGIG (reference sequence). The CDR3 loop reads CAWSGGSQDTQYF. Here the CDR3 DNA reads TGTGCCTGGAGTGGTGGGAGCCAGGATACGCAGTATTTT.

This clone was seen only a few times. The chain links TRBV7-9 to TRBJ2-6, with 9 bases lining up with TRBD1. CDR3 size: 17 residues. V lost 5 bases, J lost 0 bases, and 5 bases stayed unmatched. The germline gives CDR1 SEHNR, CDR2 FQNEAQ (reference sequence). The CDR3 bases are TGTGCCAGCAGCGCCTCGACAGGGGGCTCTGGGGCCAACGTCCTGACTTTC. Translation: CASSASTGGSGANVLTF.

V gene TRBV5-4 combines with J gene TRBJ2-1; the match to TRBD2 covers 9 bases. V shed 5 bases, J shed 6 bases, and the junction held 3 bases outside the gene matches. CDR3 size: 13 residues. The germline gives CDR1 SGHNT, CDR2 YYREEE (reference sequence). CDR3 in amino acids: CASRRTSANEQFF. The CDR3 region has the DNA TGTGCCAGCAGACGGACTAGCGCCAATGAGCAGTTCTTC. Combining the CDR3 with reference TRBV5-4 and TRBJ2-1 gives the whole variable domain ETGVTQSPTHLIKTRGQQVTLRCSSQSGHNTVSWYQQALGQGPQFIFQYYREEENGRGNFPPRFSGLQFPNYSSELNVNALELDDSALYLCASRRTSANEQFFGPGTRLTVL.

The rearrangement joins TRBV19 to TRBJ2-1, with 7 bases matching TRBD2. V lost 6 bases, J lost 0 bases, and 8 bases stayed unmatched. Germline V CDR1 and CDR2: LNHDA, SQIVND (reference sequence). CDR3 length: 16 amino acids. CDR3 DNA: TGTGCCAGTAGGACATCAGCGGGGAGCTCCTACAATGAGCAGTTCTTC. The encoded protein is CASRTSAGSSYNEQFF.

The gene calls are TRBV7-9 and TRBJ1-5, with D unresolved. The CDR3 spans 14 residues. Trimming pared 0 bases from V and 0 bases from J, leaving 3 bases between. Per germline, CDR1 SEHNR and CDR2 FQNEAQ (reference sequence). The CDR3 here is CASSLADSNQPQHF. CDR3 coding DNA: TGTGCCAGCAGCTTAGCGGATAGCAATCAGCCCCAGCATTTT. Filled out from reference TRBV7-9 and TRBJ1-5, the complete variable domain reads DTGVSQNPRHKITKRGQNVTFRCDPISEHNRLYWYRQTLGQGPEFLTYFQNEAQLEKSRLLSDRFSAERPKGSFSTLEIQRTEQGDSAMYLCASSLADSNQPQHFGDGTRLSIL.

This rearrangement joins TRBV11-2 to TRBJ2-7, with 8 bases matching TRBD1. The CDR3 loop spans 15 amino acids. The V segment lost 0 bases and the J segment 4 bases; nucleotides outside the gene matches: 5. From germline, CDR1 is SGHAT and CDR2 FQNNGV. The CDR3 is CASSLEGGQAYEQYF. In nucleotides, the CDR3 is TGTGCCAGCAGCTTAGAGGGGGGACAGGCATACGAGCAGTACTTC. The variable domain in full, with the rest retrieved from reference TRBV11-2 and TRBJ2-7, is EAGVAQSPRYKIIEKRQSVAFWCNPISGHATLYWYQQILGQGPKLLIQFQNNGVVDDSQLPKDRFSAERLKGVDSTLKIQPAKLEDSAVYLCASSLEGGQAYEQYFGPGTRLTVT.

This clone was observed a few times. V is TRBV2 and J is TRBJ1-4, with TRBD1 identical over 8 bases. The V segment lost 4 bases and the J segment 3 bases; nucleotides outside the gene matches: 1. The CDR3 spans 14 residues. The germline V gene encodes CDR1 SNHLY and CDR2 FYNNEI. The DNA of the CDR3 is TGTGCCAGCAGTGTACAGGGGGCTAATGAAAAACTGTTTTTT. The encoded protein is CASSVQGANEKLFF. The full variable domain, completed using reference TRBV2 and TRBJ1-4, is EPEVTQTPSHQVTQMGQEVILRCVPISNHLYFYWYRQILGQKVEFLVSFYNNEISEKSEIFDDQFSVERPDGSNFTLKIRSTKLEDSAMYFCASSVQGANEKLFFGSGTQLSVL.

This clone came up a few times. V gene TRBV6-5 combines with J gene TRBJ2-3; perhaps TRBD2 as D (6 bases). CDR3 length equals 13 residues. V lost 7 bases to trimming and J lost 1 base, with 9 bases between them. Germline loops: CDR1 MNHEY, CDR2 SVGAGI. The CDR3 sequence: CASTWGGTDTQYF. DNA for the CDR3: TGTGCCAGCACGTGGGGGGGCACAGATACGCAGTATTTT.

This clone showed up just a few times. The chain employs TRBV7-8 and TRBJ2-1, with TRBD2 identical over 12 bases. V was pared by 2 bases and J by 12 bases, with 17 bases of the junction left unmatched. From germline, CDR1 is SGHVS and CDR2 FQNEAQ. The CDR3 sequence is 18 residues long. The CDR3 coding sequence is TGTGCCAGCAGCTTACGTCTAGCGGGAGGGCTAGGTACTCTTGGGCAGTTCTTC. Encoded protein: CASSLRLAGGLGTLGQFF.

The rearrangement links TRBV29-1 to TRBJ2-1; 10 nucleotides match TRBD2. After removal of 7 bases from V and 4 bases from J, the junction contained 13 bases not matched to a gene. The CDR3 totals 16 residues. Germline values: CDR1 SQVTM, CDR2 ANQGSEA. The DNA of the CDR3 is TGCAGCGCAACTAGCGGGAATATGGTGGGTTACAATGAGCAGTTCTTC. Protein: CSATSGNMVGYNEQFF.

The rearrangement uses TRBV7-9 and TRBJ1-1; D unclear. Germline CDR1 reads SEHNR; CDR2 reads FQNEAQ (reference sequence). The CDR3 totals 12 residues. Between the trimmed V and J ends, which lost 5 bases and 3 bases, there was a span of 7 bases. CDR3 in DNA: TGTGCCAGCAGCCTGAGTCACACTGAAGCTTTCTTT. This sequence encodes CASSLSHTEAFF.

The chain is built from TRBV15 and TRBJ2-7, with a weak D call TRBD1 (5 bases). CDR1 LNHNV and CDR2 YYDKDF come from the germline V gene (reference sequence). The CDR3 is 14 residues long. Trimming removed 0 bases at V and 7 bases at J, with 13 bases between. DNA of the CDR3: TGTGCCACCAGCAGAGATAGGGGTAGTTTTGAGCAGTACTTC. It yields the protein CATSRDRGSFEQYF.

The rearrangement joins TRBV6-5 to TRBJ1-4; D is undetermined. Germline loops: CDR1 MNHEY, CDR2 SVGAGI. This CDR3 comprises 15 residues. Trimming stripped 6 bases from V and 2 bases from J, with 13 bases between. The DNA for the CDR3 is TGTGCCAGCAGACCTGGCTTTAGGACTAATGAAAAACTGTTTTTT. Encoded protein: CASRPGFRTNEKLFF.

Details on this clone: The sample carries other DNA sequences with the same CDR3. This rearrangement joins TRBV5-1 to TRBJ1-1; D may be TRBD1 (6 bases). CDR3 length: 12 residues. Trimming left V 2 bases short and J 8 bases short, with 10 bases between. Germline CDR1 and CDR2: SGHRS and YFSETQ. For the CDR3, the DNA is TGCGCCAGCAGCTTCTCGGGGACAGAAGCTTTCTTT. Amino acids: CASSFSGTEAFF.

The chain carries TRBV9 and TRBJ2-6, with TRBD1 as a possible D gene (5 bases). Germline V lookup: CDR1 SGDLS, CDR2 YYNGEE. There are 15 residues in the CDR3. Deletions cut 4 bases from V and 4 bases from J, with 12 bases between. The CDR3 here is CASSPRGAGANVLTF. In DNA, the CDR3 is TGTGCCAGCAGCCCACGTGGGGCCGGGGCCAACGTCCTGACTTTC.

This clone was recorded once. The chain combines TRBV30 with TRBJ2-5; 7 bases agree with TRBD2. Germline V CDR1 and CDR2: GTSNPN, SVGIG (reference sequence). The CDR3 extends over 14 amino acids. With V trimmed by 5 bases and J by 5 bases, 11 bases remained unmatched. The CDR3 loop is CAWSRGGVGETQYF. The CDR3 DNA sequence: TGTGCCTGGTCTCGGGGAGGGGTCGGGGAGACCCAGTACTTC.

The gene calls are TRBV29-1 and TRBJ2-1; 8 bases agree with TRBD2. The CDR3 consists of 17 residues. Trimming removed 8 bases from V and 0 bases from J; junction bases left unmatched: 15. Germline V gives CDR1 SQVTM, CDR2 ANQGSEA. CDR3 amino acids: CSSRGGLGLSSYNEQFF. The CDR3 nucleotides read TGCAGCTCTAGGGGGGGACTAGGACTTAGCTCCTACAATGAGCAGTTCTTC.

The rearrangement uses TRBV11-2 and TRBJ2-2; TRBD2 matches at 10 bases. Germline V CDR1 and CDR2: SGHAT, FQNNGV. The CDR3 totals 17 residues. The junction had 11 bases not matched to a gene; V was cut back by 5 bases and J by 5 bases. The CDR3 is CASSPNFSGGFTGELFF. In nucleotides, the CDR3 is TGTGCCAGCAGCCCCAACTTTAGCGGGGGGTTTACCGGGGAGCTGTTTTTT.

The CDR3 sequence is CAWARSGGLAGSLAGELFF. The DNA for the CDR3 is TGTGCCTGGGCCAGGTCAGGTGGGCTAGCGGGCTCCCTCGCCGGGGAGCTGTTTTTT. This chain joins TRBV30 and TRBJ2-2; 8 bases map to TRBD2. The V segment lost 5 bases and the J segment 6 bases; nucleotides outside the gene matches: 23. This CDR3 has 19 residues. Germline V gene lookup returns CDR1 GTSNPN and CDR2 SVGIG (reference sequence). The full variable domain, rest sourced from reference TRBV30 and TRBJ2-2, is SQTIHQWPATLVQPVGSPLSLECTVEGTSNPNLYWYRQAAGRGLQLLFYSVGIGQISSEVPQNLSASRPQDRQFILSSKKLLLSDSGFYLCAWARSGGLAGSLAGELFFGEGSRLTVL.

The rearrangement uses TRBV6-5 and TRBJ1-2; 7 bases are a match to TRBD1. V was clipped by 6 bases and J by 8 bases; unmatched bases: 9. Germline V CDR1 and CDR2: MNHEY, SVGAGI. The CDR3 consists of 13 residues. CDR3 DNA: TGTGCCAGCAGCCTAGACAGGGTTGGCGGCTACACCTTC. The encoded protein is CASSLDRVGGYTF.

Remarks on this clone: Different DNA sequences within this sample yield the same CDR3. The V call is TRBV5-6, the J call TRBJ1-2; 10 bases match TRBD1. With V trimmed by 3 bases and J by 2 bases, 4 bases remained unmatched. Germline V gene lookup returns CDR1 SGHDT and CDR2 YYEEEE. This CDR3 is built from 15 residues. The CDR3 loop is CASSSGQGSNYGYTF. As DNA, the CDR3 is TGTGCCAGCAGCTCGGGACAGGGGTCAAACTATGGCTACACCTTC.

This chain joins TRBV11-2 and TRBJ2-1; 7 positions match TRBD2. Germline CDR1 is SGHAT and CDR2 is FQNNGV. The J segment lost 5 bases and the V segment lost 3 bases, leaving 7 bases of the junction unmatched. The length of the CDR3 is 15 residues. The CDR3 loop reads CASSFLTSSNNEQFF. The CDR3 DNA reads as TGTGCCAGCAGCTTCCTGACTAGCAGCAACAATGAGCAGTTCTTC.

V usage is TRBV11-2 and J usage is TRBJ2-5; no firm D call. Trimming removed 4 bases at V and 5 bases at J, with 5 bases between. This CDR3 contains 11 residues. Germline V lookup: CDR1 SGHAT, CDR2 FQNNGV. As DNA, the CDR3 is TGTGCCAGCAGCTCGGCCGAGACCCAGTACTTC. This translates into CASSSAETQYF.